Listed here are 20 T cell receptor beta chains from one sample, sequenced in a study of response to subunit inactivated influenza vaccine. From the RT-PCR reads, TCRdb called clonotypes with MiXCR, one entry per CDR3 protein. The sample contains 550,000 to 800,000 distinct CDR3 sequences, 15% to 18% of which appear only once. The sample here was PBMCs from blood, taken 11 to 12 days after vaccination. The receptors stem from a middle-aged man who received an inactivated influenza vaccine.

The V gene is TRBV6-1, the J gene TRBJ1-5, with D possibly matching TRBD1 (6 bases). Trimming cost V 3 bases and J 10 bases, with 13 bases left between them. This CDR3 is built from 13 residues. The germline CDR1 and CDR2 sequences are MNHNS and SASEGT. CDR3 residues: CASSDGTIYPQHF. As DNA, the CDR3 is TGTGCCAGCAGTGACGGGACAATTTACCCCCAGCATTTT.

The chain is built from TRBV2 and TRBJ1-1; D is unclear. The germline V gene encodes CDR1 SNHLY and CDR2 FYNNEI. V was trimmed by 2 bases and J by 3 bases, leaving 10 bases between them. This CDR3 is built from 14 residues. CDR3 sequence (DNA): TGTGCCAGCAGTGAACAACGATCGTACACTGAAGCTTTCTTT. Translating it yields CASSEQRSYTEAFF.

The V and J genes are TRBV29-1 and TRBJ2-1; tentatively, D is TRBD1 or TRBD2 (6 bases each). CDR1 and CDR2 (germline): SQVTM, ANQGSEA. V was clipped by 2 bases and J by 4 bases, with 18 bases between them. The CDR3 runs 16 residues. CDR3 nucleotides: TGCAGCGTTGAAAGGGGGGTGGGCCCGGGATACAATGAGCAGTTCTTC. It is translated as CSVERGVGPGYNEQFF.

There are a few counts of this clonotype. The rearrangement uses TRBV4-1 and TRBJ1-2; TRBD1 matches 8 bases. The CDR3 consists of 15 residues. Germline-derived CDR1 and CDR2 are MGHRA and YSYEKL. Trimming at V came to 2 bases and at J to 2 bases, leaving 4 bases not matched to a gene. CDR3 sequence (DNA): TGCGCCAGCAGCCAAATCGGGGACAGGAACTATGGCTACACCTTC. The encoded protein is CASSQIGDRNYGYTF.

The CDR3 here is CAISSTSDDEQYF. CDR3 in DNA: TGTGCCATCAGCTCGACTAGCGATGACGAGCAGTACTTC. The rearrangement joins TRBV10-3 to TRBJ2-7, with 8 bases aligning to TRBD2. With V trimmed by 6 bases and J by 5 bases, 6 bases remained unmatched. Germline values: CDR1 ENHRY, CDR2 SYGVKD. This CDR3 has 13 amino acids.

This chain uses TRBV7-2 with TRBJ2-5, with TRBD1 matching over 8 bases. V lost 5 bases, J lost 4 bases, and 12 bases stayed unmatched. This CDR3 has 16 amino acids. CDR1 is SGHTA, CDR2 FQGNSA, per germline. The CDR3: CASSRSAGGYRETQYF. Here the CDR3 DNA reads TGTGCCAGCAGCCGCTCCGCAGGGGGCTATCGAGAGACCCAGTACTTC.

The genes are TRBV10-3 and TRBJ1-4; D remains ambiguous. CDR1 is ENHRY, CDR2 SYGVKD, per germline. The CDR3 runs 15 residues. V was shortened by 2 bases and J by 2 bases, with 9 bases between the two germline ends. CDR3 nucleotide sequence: TGTGCCATCAGTGAGAGATCTCAGACTAATGAAAAACTGTTTTTT. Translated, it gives CAISERSQTNEKLFF.

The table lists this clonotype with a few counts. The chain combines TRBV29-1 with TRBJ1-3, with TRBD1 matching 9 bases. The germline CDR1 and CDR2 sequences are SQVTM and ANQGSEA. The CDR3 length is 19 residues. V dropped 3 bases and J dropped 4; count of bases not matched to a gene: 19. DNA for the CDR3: TGCAGCGTTGATGAGTGGGGGTTGTATAGACAGGGGGTCGGAAACACCATATATTTT. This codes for CSVDEWGLYRQGVGNTIYF.

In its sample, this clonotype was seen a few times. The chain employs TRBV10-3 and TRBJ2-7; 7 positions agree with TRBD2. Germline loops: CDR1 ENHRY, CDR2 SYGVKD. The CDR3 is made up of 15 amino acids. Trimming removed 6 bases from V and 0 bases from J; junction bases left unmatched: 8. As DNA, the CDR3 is TGTGCCATCAGCGGTGCGGGAGCATTCTCCTACGAGCAGTACTTC. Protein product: CAISGAGAFSYEQYF.

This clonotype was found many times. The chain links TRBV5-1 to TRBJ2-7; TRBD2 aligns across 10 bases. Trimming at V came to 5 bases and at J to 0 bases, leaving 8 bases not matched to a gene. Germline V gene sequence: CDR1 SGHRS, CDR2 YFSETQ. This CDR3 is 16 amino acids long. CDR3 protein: CASSPGLAALSYEQYF. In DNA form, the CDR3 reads TGCGCCAGCAGTCCCGGACTAGCGGCGCTCTCCTACGAGCAGTACTTC.

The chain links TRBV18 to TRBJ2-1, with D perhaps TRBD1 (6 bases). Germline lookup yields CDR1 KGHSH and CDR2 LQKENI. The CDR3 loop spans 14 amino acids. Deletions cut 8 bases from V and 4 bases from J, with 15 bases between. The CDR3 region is CASQRDRRYNEQFF. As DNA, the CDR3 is TGTGCCAGCCAACGAGACAGGAGGTACAATGAGCAGTTCTTC. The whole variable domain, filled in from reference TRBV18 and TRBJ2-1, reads NAGVMQNPRHLVRRRGQEARLRCSPMKGHSHVYWYRQLPEEGLKFMVYLQKENIIDESGMPKERFSAEFPKEGPSILRIQQVVRGDSAAYFCASQRDRRYNEQFFGPGTRLTVL.

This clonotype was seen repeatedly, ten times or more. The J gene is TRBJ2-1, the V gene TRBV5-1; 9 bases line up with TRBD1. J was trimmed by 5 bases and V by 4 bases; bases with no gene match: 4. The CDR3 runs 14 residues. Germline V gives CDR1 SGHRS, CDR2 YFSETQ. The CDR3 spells CASSQDRGNNEQFF. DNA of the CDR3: TGCGCCAGCAGCCAGGACAGGGGTAACAATGAGCAGTTCTTC.

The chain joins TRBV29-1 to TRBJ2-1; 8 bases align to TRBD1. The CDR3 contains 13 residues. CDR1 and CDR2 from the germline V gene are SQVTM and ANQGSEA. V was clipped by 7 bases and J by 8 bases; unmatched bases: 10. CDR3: CSAGQGGRYEQFF. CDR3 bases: TGCAGCGCTGGACAGGGTGGGCGCTATGAGCAGTTCTTC.

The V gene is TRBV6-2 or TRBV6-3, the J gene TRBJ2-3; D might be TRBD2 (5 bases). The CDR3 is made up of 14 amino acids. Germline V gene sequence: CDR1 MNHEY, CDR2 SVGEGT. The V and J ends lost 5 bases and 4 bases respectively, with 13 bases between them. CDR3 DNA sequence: TGTGCCAGCAGTCCCCTGGGAGCGCCAGATACGCAGTATTTT. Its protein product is CASSPLGAPDTQYF.

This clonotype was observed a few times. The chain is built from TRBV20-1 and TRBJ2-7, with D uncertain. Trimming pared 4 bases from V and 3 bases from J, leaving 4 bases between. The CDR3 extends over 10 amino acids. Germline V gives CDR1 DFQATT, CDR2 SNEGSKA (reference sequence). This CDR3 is CSAIFYEQYF. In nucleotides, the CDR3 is TGCAGTGCTATCTTCTACGAGCAGTACTTC.

CDR3 amino acids: CASSQGPFNSPLHF. CDR3 nucleotide sequence: TGTGCCAGCAGCCAGGGGCCTTTTAATTCACCCCTCCACTTT. V usage is TRBV3-1 and J usage is TRBJ1-6; D perhaps matches TRBD1 (5 bases). Trimming stripped 3 bases from V and 6 bases from J, with 9 bases between. CDR1 and CDR2 from the germline V gene are LGHDT and YNNKEL (reference sequence). The CDR3 consists of 14 residues.

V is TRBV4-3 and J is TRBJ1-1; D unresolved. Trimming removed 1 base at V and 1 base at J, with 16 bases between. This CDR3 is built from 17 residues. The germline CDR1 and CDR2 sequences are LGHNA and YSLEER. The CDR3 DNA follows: TGCGCCAGCAGCCAAGGGTACGGGCTCGTAGAGAACACTGAAGCTTTCTTT. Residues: CASSQGYGLVENTEAFF.

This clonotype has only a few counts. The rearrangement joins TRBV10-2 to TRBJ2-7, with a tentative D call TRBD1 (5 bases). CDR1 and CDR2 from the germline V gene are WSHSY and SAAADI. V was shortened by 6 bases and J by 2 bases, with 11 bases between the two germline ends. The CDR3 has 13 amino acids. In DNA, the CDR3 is TGCGCCAGCAGGCAGCTGGGGCCCTACGAGCAGTACTTC. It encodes CASRQLGPYEQYF.

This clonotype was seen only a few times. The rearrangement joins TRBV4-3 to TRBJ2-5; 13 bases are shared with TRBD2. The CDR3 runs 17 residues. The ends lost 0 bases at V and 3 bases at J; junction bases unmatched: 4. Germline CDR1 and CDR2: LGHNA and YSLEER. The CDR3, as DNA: TGCGCCAGCAGCCAAGAATTGACTAGCGGGGGGAAAGAGACCCAGTACTTC. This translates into CASSQELTSGGKETQYF.

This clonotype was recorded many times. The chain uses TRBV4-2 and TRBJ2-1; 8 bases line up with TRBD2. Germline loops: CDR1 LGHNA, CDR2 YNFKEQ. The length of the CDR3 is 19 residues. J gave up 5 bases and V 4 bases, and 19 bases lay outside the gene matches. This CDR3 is CASSPPLGSGSRGDNEQFF. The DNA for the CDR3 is TGTGCCAGCAGCCCCCCCCTAGGGAGCGGGAGTCGGGGAGACAATGAGCAGTTCTTC.